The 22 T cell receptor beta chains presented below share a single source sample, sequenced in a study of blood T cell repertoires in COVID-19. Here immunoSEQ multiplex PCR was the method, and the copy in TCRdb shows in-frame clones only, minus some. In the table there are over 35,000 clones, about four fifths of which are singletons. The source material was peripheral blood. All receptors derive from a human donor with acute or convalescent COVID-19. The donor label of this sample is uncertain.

The CDR3: CASSLRLADTQYF. DNA of the CDR3: TGTGCCAGCAGCTTGAGACTAGCGGATACGCAGTATTTT. The chain combines TRBV7-8 with TRBJ2-3; 8 nucleotides agree with TRBD2. V gave up 3 bases and J gave up 6 bases; unmatched junction bases: 2. Germline CDR1 and CDR2: SGHVS and FQNEAQ. The CDR3 spans 13 residues. The full variable domain, in which reference TRBV7-8 and TRBJ2-3 provide the parts outside the CDR3, is GAGVSQSPRYKVAKRGQDVALRCDPISGHVSLFWYQQALGQGPEFLTYFQNEAQLDKSGLPSDRFFAERPEGSVSTLKIQRTQQEDSAVYLCASSLRLADTQYFGPGTRLTVL.

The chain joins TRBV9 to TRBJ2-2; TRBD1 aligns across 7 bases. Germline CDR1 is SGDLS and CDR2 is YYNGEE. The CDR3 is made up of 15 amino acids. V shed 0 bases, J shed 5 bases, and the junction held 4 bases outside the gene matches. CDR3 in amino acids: CASSVEGTVTGELFF. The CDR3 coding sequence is TGTGCCAGCAGCGTAGAAGGGACAGTTACCGGGGAGCTGTTTTTT.

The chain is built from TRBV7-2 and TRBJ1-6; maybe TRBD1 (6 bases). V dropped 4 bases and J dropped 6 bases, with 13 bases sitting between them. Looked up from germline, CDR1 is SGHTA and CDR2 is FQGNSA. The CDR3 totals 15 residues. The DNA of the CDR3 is TGTGCCAGCAGCTCGCAGGGGCCGCCTAATTCACCCCTCCACTTT. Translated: CASSSQGPPNSPLHF.

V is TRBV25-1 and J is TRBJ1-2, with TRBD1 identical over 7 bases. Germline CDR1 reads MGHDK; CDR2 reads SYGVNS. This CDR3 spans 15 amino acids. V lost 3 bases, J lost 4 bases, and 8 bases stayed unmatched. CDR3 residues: CASSDYRGWGYGYTF. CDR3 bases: TGTGCCAGCAGTGATTACAGGGGATGGGGCTATGGCTACACCTTC.

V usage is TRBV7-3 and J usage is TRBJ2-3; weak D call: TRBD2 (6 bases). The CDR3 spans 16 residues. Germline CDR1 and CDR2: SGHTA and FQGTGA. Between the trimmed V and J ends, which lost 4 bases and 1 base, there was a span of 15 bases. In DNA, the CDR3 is TGTGCCAGCAGCTCTAGAACGGGGGTTGGCACAGATACGCAGTATTTT. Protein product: CASSSRTGVGTDTQYF.

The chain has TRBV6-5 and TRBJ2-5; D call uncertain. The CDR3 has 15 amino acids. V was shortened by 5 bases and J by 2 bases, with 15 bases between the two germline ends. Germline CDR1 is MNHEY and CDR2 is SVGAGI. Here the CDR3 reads CASSPNEAGQETQYF. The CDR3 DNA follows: TGTGCCAGCAGTCCCAACGAGGCCGGACAAGAGACCCAGTACTTC.

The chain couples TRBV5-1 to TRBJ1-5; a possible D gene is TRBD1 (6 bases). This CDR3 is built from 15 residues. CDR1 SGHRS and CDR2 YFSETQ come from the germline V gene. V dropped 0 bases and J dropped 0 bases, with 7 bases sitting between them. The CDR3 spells CASSLGTVSNQPQHF. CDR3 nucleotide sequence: TGCGCCAGCAGCTTGGGGACAGTTAGCAATCAGCCCCAGCATTTT.

The CDR3 reads CASSPLGGGDEQYF. CDR3 DNA sequence: TGTGCCAGCAGTCCACTGGGGGGGGGCGACGAGCAGTACTTC. The chain couples TRBV27 to TRBJ2-7; D perhaps matches TRBD2 (7 bases). Trimming took 5 bases from V and 5 from J, leaving 16 bases between them. CDR1 and CDR2 from the germline V gene are MNHEY and SMNVEV (reference sequence). This CDR3 has 14 residues.

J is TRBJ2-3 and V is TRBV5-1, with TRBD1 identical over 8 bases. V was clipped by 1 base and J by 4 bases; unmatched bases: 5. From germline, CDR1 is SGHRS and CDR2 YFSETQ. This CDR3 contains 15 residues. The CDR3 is CASSLTGGIADTQYF. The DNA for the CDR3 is TGCGCCAGCAGCTTGACAGGGGGTATCGCAGATACGCAGTATTTT.

The CDR3 nucleotides are TGTGCCAGCAGTGAAACTCGGACACCTGATCGCTATGGCTACACCTTC. Its translation: CASSETRTPDRYGYTF. The gene calls are TRBV2 and TRBJ1-2, with D perhaps TRBD1 (5 bases). The CDR3 spans 16 residues. Trimming removed 2 bases from V and 4 bases from J, with 17 bases in between. Germline V lookup: CDR1 SNHLY, CDR2 FYNNEI.

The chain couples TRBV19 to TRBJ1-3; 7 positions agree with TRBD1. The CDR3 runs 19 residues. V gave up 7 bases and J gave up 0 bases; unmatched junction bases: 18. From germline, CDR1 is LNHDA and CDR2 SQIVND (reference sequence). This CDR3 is CASTKKPPATGNSGNTIYF. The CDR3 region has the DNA TGTGCCAGTACCAAAAAGCCCCCTGCGACAGGGAACTCTGGAAACACCATATATTTT.

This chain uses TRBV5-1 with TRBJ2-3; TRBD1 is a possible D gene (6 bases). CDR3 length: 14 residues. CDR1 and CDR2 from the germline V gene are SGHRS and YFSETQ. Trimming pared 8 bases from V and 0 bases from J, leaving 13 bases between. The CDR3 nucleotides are TGCGCCAGTAATCAGGGGTATAGCACAGATACGCAGTATTTT. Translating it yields CASNQGYSTDTQYF.

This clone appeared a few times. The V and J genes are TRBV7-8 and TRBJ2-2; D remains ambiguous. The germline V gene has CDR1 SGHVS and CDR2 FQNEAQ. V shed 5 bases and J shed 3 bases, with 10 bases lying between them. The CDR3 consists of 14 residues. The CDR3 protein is CASSLTSYTGELFF. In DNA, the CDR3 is TGTGCCAGCAGCCTAACGAGTTACACCGGGGAGCTGTTTTTT. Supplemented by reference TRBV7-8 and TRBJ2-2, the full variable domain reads GAGVSQSPRYKVAKRGQDVALRCDPISGHVSLFWYQQALGQGPEFLTYFQNEAQLDKSGLPSDRFFAERPEGSVSTLKIQRTQQEDSAVYLCASSLTSYTGELFFGEGSRLTVL.

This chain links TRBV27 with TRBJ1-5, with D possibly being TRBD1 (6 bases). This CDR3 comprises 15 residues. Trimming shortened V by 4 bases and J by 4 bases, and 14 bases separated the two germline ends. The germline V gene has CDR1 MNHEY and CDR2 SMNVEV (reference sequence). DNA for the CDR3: TGTGCCAGCAGTTCCTACCGGGACAAGAATCAGCCCCAGCATTTT. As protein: CASSSYRDKNQPQHF.

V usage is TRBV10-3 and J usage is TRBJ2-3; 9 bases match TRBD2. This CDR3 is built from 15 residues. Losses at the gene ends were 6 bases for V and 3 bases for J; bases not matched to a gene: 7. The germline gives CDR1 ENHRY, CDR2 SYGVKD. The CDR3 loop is CAIRPSGKGTDTQYF. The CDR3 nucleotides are TGTGCCATCAGGCCTAGCGGGAAGGGTACAGATACGCAGTATTTT.

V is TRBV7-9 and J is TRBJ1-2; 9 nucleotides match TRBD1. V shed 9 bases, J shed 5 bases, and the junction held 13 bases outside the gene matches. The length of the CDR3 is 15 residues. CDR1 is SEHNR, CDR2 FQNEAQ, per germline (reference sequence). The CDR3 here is CASTGGVLTSYGYTF. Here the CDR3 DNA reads TGTGCCAGTACAGGGGGCGTGTTGACGAGTTATGGCTACACCTTC.

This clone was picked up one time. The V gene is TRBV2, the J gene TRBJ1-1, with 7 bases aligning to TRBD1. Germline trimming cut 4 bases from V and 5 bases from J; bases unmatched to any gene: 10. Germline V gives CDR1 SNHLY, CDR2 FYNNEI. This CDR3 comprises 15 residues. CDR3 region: CASSAGQRGGTEAFF. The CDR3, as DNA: TGTGCCAGCAGTGCGGGACAGCGGGGGGGAACTGAAGCTTTCTTT.

The CDR3 region has the DNA TGTGCCAGCAGCGTAGGACAGGGAATCGAAAAACTGTTTTTT. Protein product: CASSVGQGIEKLFF. The gene calls are TRBV9 and TRBJ1-4, with 7 bases identical to TRBD1. Germline V gene lookup returns CDR1 SGDLS and CDR2 YYNGEE. The V gene end was trimmed by 0 bases and the J gene end by 8 bases; junction bases not matched to a gene: 4. The CDR3 sequence is 14 residues long.

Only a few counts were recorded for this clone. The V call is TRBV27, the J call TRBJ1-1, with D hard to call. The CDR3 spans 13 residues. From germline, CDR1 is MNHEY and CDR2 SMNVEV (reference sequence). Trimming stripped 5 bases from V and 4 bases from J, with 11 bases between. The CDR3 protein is CASSRPEGTEAFF. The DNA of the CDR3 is TGTGCCAGCAGTAGGCCGGAGGGCACTGAAGCTTTCTTT.

Here the CDR3 reads CASSLALQETQYF. In nucleotides, the CDR3 is TGTGCCAGCAGCTTAGCACTGCAAGAGACCCAGTACTTC. V gene TRBV7-9 combines with J gene TRBJ2-5; D is undetermined. The V and J ends lost 0 bases and 2 bases respectively, with 4 bases between them. The length of the CDR3 is 13 residues. Germline-derived CDR1 and CDR2 are SEHNR and FQNEAQ (reference sequence).

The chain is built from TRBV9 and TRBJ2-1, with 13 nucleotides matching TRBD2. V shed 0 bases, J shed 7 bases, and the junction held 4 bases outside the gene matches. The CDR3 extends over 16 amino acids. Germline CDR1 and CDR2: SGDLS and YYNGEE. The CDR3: CASSVGGTSGKNEQFF. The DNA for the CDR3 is TGTGCCAGCAGCGTAGGAGGGACTAGCGGGAAGAATGAGCAGTTCTTC.

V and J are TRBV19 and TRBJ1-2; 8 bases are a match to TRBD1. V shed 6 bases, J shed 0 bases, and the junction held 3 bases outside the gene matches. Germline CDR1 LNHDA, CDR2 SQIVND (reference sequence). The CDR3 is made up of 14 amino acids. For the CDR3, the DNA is TGTGCCAGTAGAAGGACAGGGCCTAACTATGGCTACACCTTC. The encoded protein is CASRRTGPNYGYTF. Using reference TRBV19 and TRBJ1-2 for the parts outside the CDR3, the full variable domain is DGGITQSPKYLFRKEGQNVTLSCEQNLNHDAMYWYRQDPGQGLRLIYYSQIVNDFQKGDIAEGYSVSREKKESFPLTVTSAQKNPTAFYLCASRRTGPNYGYTFGSGTRLTVV.